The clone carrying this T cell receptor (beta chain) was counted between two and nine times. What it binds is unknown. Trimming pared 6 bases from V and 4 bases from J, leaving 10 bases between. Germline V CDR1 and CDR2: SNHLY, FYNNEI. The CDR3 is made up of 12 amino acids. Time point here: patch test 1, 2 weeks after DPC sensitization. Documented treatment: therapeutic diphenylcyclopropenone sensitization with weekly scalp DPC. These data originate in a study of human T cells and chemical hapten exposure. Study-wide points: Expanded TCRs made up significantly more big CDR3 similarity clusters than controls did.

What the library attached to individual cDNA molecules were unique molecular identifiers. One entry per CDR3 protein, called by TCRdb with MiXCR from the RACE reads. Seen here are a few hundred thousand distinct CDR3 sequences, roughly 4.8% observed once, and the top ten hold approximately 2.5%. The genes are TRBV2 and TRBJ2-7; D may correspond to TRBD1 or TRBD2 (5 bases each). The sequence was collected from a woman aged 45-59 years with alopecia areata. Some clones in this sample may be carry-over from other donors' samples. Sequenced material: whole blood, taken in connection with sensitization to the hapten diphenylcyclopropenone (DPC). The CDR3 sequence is CASRGDGYEQYF. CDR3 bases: TGTGCCAGCAGGGGGGACGGATACGAGCAGTACTTC.